Following are 24 T cell receptor beta chains from one sample sequenced in a study of breast tumors, draining lymph nodes, adjacent tissues. Using its own MiXCR run on the multiplex PCR reads, TCRdb lists one record per CDR3 protein. The sample records about 8,300 distinct CDR3 sequences, nearly 75% being singletons. The sequenced sample was tumor-adjacent breast tissue. The receptors were sampled from a female donor with breast cancer. Some clones in this sample may be carry-over from other donors' samples.

This rearrangement joins TRBV7-3 to TRBJ2-1; perhaps TRBD2 as D (6 bases). Germline V gene lookup returns CDR1 SGHTA and CDR2 FQGTGA. The CDR3 is 14 amino acids. Trimming pared 6 bases from V and 10 bases from J, leaving 19 bases between. Here the CDR3 reads CASRSGTQGREQFF. In DNA, the CDR3 is TGTGCCAGCAGATCCGGGACTCAAGGTAGGGAGCAGTTCTTC.

V gene TRBV6-6 combines with J gene TRBJ1-2, with 7 bases matching TRBD1. CDR3 length: 16 residues. The germline V gene encodes CDR1 MNHNY and CDR2 SVGAGI (reference sequence). Trimming at V came to 5 bases and at J to 3 bases, leaving 12 bases not matched to a gene. CDR3 loop: CASSEAAGGYHYGYTF. The CDR3 DNA reads as TGTGCCAGCAGTGAAGCGGCAGGGGGATATCACTATGGCTACACCTTC.

This clonotype counts as medium-sized. This sequence joins TRBV2 and TRBJ2-1, with 8 bases matching TRBD1. This CDR3 has 16 residues. Germline assignment: CDR1 SNHLY and CDR2 FYNNEI. The V segment lost 2 bases and the J segment 4 bases; nucleotides outside the gene matches: 7. The CDR3 DNA follows: TGTGCCAGCAGTGAATCACCACAGGGGGTTTACAATGAGCAGTTCTTC. The encoded protein is CASSESPQGVYNEQFF.

By share, this clonotype counts as medium-sized. V is TRBV9 and J is TRBJ1-2; D remains unclear. The V gene lost 0 bases and the J gene lost 3 bases, with 6 bases spanning the gap. Germline CDR1 reads SGDLS; CDR2 reads YYNGEE. The CDR3 has 13 amino acids. CDR3 in DNA: TGTGCCAGCAGCGTAGCTACTGACTATGGCTACACCTTC. Encoded protein: CASSVATDYGYTF.

This sequence joins TRBV7-2 and TRBJ2-3, with D uncertain. Trimming took 2 bases from V and 6 from J, leaving 3 bases between them. The germline CDR1 and CDR2 sequences are SGHTA and FQGNSA. The CDR3 is made up of 11 amino acids. This chain's CDR3 is CASSLRDTQYF. CDR3 nucleotides: TGTGCCAGCAGCTTAAGGGATACGCAGTATTTT.

The chain employs TRBV20-1 and TRBJ2-7, with 9 bases lining up with TRBD2. CDR3 size: 15 residues. Trimming at V came to 4 bases and at J to 4 bases, leaving 11 bases not matched to a gene. Germline V lookup: CDR1 DFQATT, CDR2 SNEGSKA (reference sequence). CDR3: CSATPVLAGRYEQYF. The DNA for the CDR3 is TGCAGTGCTACTCCAGTTCTAGCGGGGAGGTACGAGCAGTACTTC.

The gene calls are TRBV20-1 and TRBJ2-1; 8 bases agree with TRBD2. The CDR3 loop spans 14 amino acids. V gave up 6 bases and J gave up 7 bases; unmatched junction bases: 11. The V gene's germline CDR1 is DFQATT and CDR2 SNEGSKA (reference sequence). The CDR3 nucleotides are TGCAGTGCCACCGGGGCTAGCGGGTTTAATGAGCAGTTCTTC. Translation: CSATGASGFNEQFF.

The V and J genes are TRBV7-2 and TRBJ2-3; D could derive from TRBD1 or TRBD2 (6 bases each). Deletions cut 8 bases from V and 1 base from J, with 13 bases between. The V gene's germline CDR1 is SGHTA and CDR2 FQGNSA. The CDR3 runs 14 residues. The CDR3 coding sequence is TGTGCCAGCGGCCTAGGGGGGCGCACAGATACGCAGTATTTT. As protein: CASGLGGRTDTQYF.

CDR3 sequence reads: CASSDGGPDTQYF. CDR3 nucleotides: TGTGCCAGCAGTGACGGGGGGCCGGATACGCAGTATTTT. J is TRBJ2-3 and V is TRBV2; TRBD2 is a possible D gene (7 bases). CDR1 and CDR2 (germline): SNHLY, FYNNEI. This CDR3 is built from 13 residues. V lost 3 bases and J lost 6, with 10 bases in between.

This clonotype occurred a few times. The chain is built from TRBV6-2 or TRBV6-3 and TRBJ1-2; no reliable D call. CDR3 length: 8 amino acids. V lost 10 bases and J 3 bases, leaving 0 bases between the germline ends. Looked up from germline, CDR1 is MNHEY and CDR2 is SVGEGT. For the CDR3, the DNA is TGTGCCAACTATGGCTACACCTTC. Protein sequence: CANYGYTF.

The CDR3 sequence: CAISTSEFYEQYF. In DNA, the CDR3 is TGTGCCATCTCCACTAGCGAGTTCTACGAGCAGTACTTC. The chain uses TRBV10-3 and TRBJ2-7; 7 nucleotides agree with TRBD2. The V gene's germline CDR1 is ENHRY and CDR2 SYGVKD. The CDR3 sequence is 13 residues long. With 8 bases clipped from V and 3 bases from J, the junction kept 7 bases outside the gene matches.

This sequence joins TRBV12-3 or TRBV12-4 and TRBJ2-1; 7 nucleotides line up with TRBD2. Losses at the gene ends were 8 bases for V and 3 bases for J; bases not matched to a gene: 10. The CDR3 is made up of 15 amino acids. CDR3 sequence (DNA): TGTGCCAGCCGTGTAAGCGGGATGCTCTACAATGAGCAGTTCTTC. Its translation: CASRVSGMLYNEQFF.

Sample share makes this clonotype medium-sized. The CDR3 nucleotides read TGCAGTGCTAGGGGGCTAGCGGAGAGGCGGGAGGAAGAGACCCAGTACTTC. The encoded protein is CSARGLAERREEETQYF. The rearrangement links TRBV20-1 to TRBJ2-5, with TRBD2 identical over 8 bases. Trimming at V came to 3 bases and at J to 3 bases, leaving 15 bases not matched to a gene. This CDR3 region has 17 residues. Germline V gives CDR1 DFQATT, CDR2 SNEGSKA (reference sequence).

This clonotype is judged medium-sized. V gene TRBV20-1 combines with J gene TRBJ2-3; 12 positions agree with TRBD2. This CDR3 is built from 13 residues. The germline CDR1 and CDR2 sequences are DFQATT and SNEGSKA (reference sequence). The CDR3 nucleotides read TGCAGCCCTAGCGGGGGGGCCGGAGATACGCAGTATTTT. Protein: CSPSGGAGDTQYF.

The chain joins TRBV15 to TRBJ2-1, with TRBD2 matching 7 bases. The V gene end was trimmed by 5 bases and the J gene end by 4 bases; junction bases not matched to a gene: 8. CDR1 is LNHNV, CDR2 YYDKDF, per germline (reference sequence). CDR3 length equals 15 residues. The DNA for the CDR3 is TGTGCCACCAGCCTCACAGCGGGGCTATACAATGAGCAGTTCTTC. Translating gives CATSLTAGLYNEQFF.

This chain joins TRBV6-5 and TRBJ1-5; weak D call: TRBD1 (5 bases). Trimming took off 2 bases at V and 6 bases at J, with 17 bases between the two ends. This CDR3 region has 16 residues. Germline V lookup: CDR1 MNHEY, CDR2 SVGAGI. Here the CDR3 reads CASSYNPDSRGQPQHF. CDR3 DNA: TGTGCCAGCAGTTACAATCCCGACAGTCGAGGTCAGCCCCAGCATTTT.

The chain couples TRBV20-1 to TRBJ2-7; 7 positions match TRBD1. CDR1 is DFQATT and CDR2 is SNEGSKA in the germline V gene (reference sequence). The CDR3 loop spans 12 amino acids. V dropped 6 bases and J dropped 0; count of bases not matched to a gene: 2. CDR3 amino acids: CSADRDSYEQYF. The CDR3 region has the DNA TGCAGTGCAGACAGGGACTCCTACGAGCAGTACTTC.

This chain connects TRBV29-1 to TRBJ2-7, with a weak D call TRBD1 (6 bases). V was pared by 4 bases and J by 6 bases, with 22 bases between. Germline V gives CDR1 SQVTM, CDR2 ANQGSEA. This CDR3 has 15 amino acids. In DNA form, the CDR3 reads TGCAGCGTTGTCCTCACAGGGCTGAACGAAGGCGAGCAGTACTTC. Amino acids: CSVVLTGLNEGEQYF.

This clonotype is medium-sized within its sample. This sequence joins TRBV20-1 and TRBJ2-1; 11 nucleotides align to TRBD1. Losses at the gene ends were 6 bases for V and 8 bases for J; bases not matched to a gene: 12. CDR3 length equals 15 residues. Germline CDR1 DFQATT, CDR2 SNEGSKA (reference sequence). The CDR3 DNA reads TGCAGTGCCCGAGGGACAGGGGGATTTAAGGATGAGCAGTTCTTC. Protein sequence: CSARGTGGFKDEQFF.

The chain links TRBV20-1 to TRBJ1-1, with D tentatively TRBD1 (5 bases). The germline gives CDR1 DFQATT, CDR2 SNEGSKA (reference sequence). The CDR3 is made up of 14 amino acids. Between the trimmed V and J ends, which lost 3 bases and 6 bases, there was a span of 17 bases. CDR3 sequence: CSASLGARSPEAFF. CDR3 sequence (DNA): TGCAGTGCTAGCCTAGGGGCCCGGAGTCCTGAAGCTTTCTTT.

The J gene is TRBJ2-7, the V gene TRBV20-1; 14 nucleotides align to TRBD2. The CDR3 is made up of 19 amino acids. The V and J ends lost 3 bases and 4 bases, in that order; junction bases with no gene match: 17. In germline, CDR1 is DFQATT, CDR2 SNEGSKA (reference sequence). The CDR3 DNA is TGCAGTGCTAGCTCAACGAAGGGGACTAGCGGGAGAGGCGGGTACGAGCAGTACTTC. Protein product: CSASSTKGTSGRGGYEQYF.

The chain joins TRBV29-1 to TRBJ1-2; D gene unclear. The V end was cut by 5 bases, the J end by 8 bases, with 18 bases between. Germline CDR1 SQVTM, CDR2 ANQGSEA. This CDR3 has 13 residues. CDR3 DNA sequence: TGCAGCGTTAGCTCTTCGCCGGTTCGAGGCTACACCTTC. Translated, it gives CSVSSSPVRGYTF.

The genes are TRBV5-1 and TRBJ1-4; 10 positions match TRBD1. Per the germline V gene, CDR1 is SGHRS and CDR2 is YFSETQ. With 0 bases clipped from V and 7 bases from J, the junction kept 3 bases outside the gene matches. This CDR3 is 15 amino acids long. The CDR3 sequence: CASSLGDRGGEKLFF. CDR3 in DNA: TGCGCCAGCAGCTTGGGGGACAGGGGAGGTGAAAAACTGTTTTTT.

This clonotype has a single count. The chain joins TRBV7-3 to TRBJ2-5; D is uncertain. Germline V gene sequence: CDR1 SGHTA, CDR2 FQGTGA. The CDR3 is 14 amino acids. V dropped 5 bases and J dropped 0 bases, with 10 bases sitting between them. In DNA form, the CDR3 reads TGTGCCAGCAGCCCCGGGCCAGACCAAGAGACCCAGTACTTC. This gives the protein CASSPGPDQETQYF.